The 6 T cell receptor beta chains given below trace back to one sample, sequenced in a study of OX40 agonist ivuxolimab in advanced cancers. The method was immunoSEQ multiplex PCR; TCRdb's version includes in-frame clones alone and lacks a portion of them. Seen here are about 79,000 clones, over 75% observed once, and the top ten hold around 4.3%. The source was CD4+ or CD8+ T cells sorted from blood, collected in a trial of the OX40 agonist ivuxolimab. Every receptor here comes from an adult with an advanced solid tumor such as melanoma, head and neck, liver or kidney cancer.

The gene calls are TRBV28 and TRBJ1-4; TRBD1 aligns across 10 bases. Germline V gene lookup returns CDR1 MDHEN and CDR2 SYDVKM. J was trimmed by 6 bases and V by 3 bases; bases with no gene match: 7. The CDR3 has 16 residues. For the CDR3, the DNA is TGTGCCAGCAGTTTGGTATCCGGGACAGGGGATGAAAAACTGTTTTTT. Translated: CASSLVSGTGDEKLFF.

The chain joins TRBV6-6 to TRBJ2-2; D perhaps matches TRBD1 (6 bases). Germline lookup yields CDR1 MNHNY and CDR2 SVGAGI (reference sequence). This CDR3 contains 16 residues. Deletions cut 2 bases from V and 4 bases from J, with 14 bases between. The CDR3 region is CASSYPRTAPTGELFF. CDR3 nucleotides: TGTGCCAGCAGTTACCCCAGGACAGCCCCCACCGGGGAGCTGTTTTTT.

The chain recombines TRBV5-6 with TRBJ1-1, with TRBD1 matching 10 bases. The junction had 6 bases not matched to a gene; V was cut back by 2 bases and J by 5 bases. The germline V gene has CDR1 SGHDT and CDR2 YYEEEE. CDR3 size: 15 residues. The CDR3 is CASSFGDRGQTEAFF. DNA of the CDR3: TGTGCCAGCAGCTTCGGAGACAGGGGGCAAACTGAAGCTTTCTTT.

This clone has just a few counts. This rearrangement joins TRBV27 to TRBJ2-6; a possible D gene is TRBD1 (5 bases). From germline, CDR1 is MNHEY and CDR2 SMNVEV (reference sequence). Trimming left V 6 bases short and J 0 bases short, with 9 bases between. The CDR3 runs to 15 residues. The CDR3 DNA reads as TGTGCCAGCAGAGGGGCCCTCTCTGGGGCCAACGTCCTGACTTTC. Residues: CASRGALSGANVLTF.

This sequence joins TRBV30 and TRBJ1-3; D unresolved. The CDR3 has 15 residues. V lost 5 bases and J lost 2, with 16 bases in between. CDR1 and CDR2 (germline): GTSNPN, SVGIG (reference sequence). CDR3 DNA sequence: TGTGCCTGGTTCCGATCGAGGGTAACTGGAAACACCATATATTTT. The encoded protein is CAWFRSRVTGNTIYF. Full variable domain (missing parts from reference TRBV30 and TRBJ1-3): SQTIHQWPATLVQPVGSPLSLECTVEGTSNPNLYWYRQAAGRGLQLLFYSVGIGQISSEVPQNLSASRPQDRQFILSSKKLLLSDSGFYLCAWFRSRVTGNTIYFGEGSWLTVV.

The chain uses TRBV15 and TRBJ1-5; 9 nucleotides align to TRBD1. CDR1 and CDR2 from the germline V gene are LNHNV and YYDKDF (reference sequence). V lost 5 bases, J lost 1 base, and 15 bases stayed unmatched. The CDR3 covers 19 residues. DNA of the CDR3: TGTGCCACCAGCGGGCCTCCGGGACAGGGAAGTTCCAGCAATCAGCCCCAGCATTTT. Amino acid sequence: CATSGPPGQGSSSNQPQHF.